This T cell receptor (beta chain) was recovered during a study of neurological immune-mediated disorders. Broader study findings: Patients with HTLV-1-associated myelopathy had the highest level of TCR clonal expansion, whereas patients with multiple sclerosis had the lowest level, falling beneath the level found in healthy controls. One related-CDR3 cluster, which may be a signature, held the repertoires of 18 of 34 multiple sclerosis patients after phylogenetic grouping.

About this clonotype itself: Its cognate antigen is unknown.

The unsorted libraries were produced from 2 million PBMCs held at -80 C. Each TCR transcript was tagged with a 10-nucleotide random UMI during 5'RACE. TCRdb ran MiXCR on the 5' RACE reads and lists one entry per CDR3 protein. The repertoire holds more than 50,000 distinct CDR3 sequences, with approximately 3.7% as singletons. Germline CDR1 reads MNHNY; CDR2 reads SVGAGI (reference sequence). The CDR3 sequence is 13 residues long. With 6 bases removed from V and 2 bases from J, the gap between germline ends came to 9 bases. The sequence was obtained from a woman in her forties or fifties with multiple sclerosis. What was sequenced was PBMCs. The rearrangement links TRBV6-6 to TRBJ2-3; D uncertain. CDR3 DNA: TGTGCCAGCAGAGTACTTATCACAGATACGCAGTATTTT. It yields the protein CASRVLITDTQYF.